The present T cell receptor beta chain was sequenced within a study of T cell responses to AZD1222 COVID-19 vaccine. Study at large: Pooling was applied to second doses at about 4 or about 12 weeks.

The CDR3 has 14 residues. Germline V gene lookup returns CDR1 ENHRY and CDR2 SYGVKD. V trimming: 6 bases; J trimming: 6 bases; junction bases outside the gene matches: 5. The study's findings and limits: Reportedly, nearly half of unique spike TCRs recognized epitopes outside B.1.351/B.1.1.7 mutations. Clonal diversity may have been underestimated, and the donors were mostly white British, with more females than males.

Libraries were prepared by immunoSEQ multiplex PCR; TCRdb keeps only in-frame clonotypes and omits some of them. The sample has some 160,000 clones, 85% to 95% seen once. A note on this clone: What it binds is unknown.

The rearrangement joins TRBV10-3 to TRBJ1-4; 9 nucleotides agree with TRBD1. Sample: peripheral blood, taken on day 0 of AZD1222 vaccination. This TCR came from an adult in good health. In nucleotides, the CDR3 is TGTGCCATCAGCCTGACAGGGGGGGATGAAAAACTGTTTTTT. Protein sequence: CAISLTGGDEKLFF.